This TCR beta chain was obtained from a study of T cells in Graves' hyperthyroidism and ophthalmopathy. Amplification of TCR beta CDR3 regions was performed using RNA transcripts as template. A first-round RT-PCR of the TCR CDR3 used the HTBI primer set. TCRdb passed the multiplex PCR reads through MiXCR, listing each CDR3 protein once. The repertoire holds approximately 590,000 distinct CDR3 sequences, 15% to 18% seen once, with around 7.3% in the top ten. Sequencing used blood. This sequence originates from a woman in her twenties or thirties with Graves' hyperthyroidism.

The CDR3 sequence is CASSDRTGKTSTDTQYF. Here the CDR3 DNA reads TGTGCCAGCAGCGACAGGACAGGGAAGACTAGCACAGATACGCAGTATTTT. The chain couples TRBV7-9 to TRBJ2-3; 8 bases map to TRBD1. CDR3 size: 17 residues. V lost 5 bases, J lost 0 bases, and 10 bases stayed unmatched. Germline V CDR1 and CDR2: SEHNR, FQNEAQ (reference sequence).